This TCR beta chain was captured by sequencing in a study of siplizumab effects on memory and regulatory T cells. Clones were read by immunoSEQ multiplex PCR, and TCRdb kept only the in-frame ones, dropping some. The sample yields roughly 6,900 clones, 65% to 70% seen once. The CDR3 length is 13 residues. V was clipped by 6 bases and J by 2 bases; unmatched bases: 3. Looked up from germline, CDR1 is SGHAT and CDR2 is FQNNGV. This clone was seen more than once but under ten times. The rearrangement uses TRBV11-2 and TRBJ1-2; 7 nucleotides line up with TRBD1. The source of this sequence is a human donor in good health. Source material: effector memory CD8+ T cells sorted from blood. Subset specified: unstimulated CD8+ effector memory T cells. The chain's CDR3 is CASRSGQNYGYTF. The CDR3 DNA follows: TGTGCCAGCAGATCGGGACAGAACTATGGCTACACCTTC. Supplemented by reference TRBV11-2 and TRBJ1-2, the full variable domain reads EAGVAQSPRYKIIEKRQSVAFWCNPISGHATLYWYQQILGQGPKLLIQFQNNGVVDDSQLPKDRFSAERLKGVDSTLKIQPAKLEDSAVYLCASRSGQNYGYTFGSGTRLTVV.